The 11 T cell receptor beta chains below all came from one sample that was sequenced in a study of cytomegalovirus exposure and HLA in healthy donors. Amplification used 60 Vbeta primers and 13 Jbeta primers. Here immunoSEQ multiplex PCR was the method, and the copy in TCRdb shows in-frame clones only, minus some. The sample carries 45,000 to 60,000 clones, about 78% recorded once. Specimen: PBMCs. These receptors were obtained from a man aged 25-45 years in good health and CMV-seropositive.

The V and J genes are TRBV15 and TRBJ2-5; D is perhaps TRBD2 (7 bases). Trimming took 1 base from V and 2 from J, leaving 14 bases between them. This CDR3 is 16 amino acids long. The germline gives CDR1 LNHNV, CDR2 YYDKDF (reference sequence). This CDR3 reads CATSRAWGGPQETQYF. The CDR3 region has the DNA TGTGCCACCAGCAGAGCTTGGGGGGGCCCTCAAGAGACCCAGTACTTC.

V is TRBV7-3 and J is TRBJ2-2, with 12 bases aligning to TRBD2. The CDR3 covers 15 residues. Germline CDR1 reads SGHTA; CDR2 reads FQGTGA. The trim removed 6 bases at V and 7 bases at J, leaving 6 bases unmatched. This CDR3 reads CASRRLAGVGGELFF. The DNA for the CDR3 is TGTGCCAGCAGGAGACTAGCGGGGGTTGGCGGGGAGCTGTTTTTT.

This chain connects TRBV4-2 to TRBJ2-2, with D possibly being TRBD1 (5 bases). The CDR3 is 16 residues long. Germline CDR1 and CDR2: LGHNA and YNFKEQ. V lost 0 bases and J lost 3, with 11 bases in between. DNA of the CDR3: TGTGCCAGCAGCCAAGAGAGGACACCTGACACCGGGGAGCTGTTTTTT. Protein: CASSQERTPDTGELFF.

The V gene is TRBV14, the J gene TRBJ1-1; D gene ambiguous. Trimming took off 0 bases at V and 0 bases at J, with 2 bases between the two ends. Germline assignment: CDR1 SGHDN and CDR2 FVKESK. The CDR3 is 13 amino acids. The CDR3 bases are TGTGCCAGCAGCCAAGACGTGAACACTGAAGCTTTCTTT. Translation gives CASSQDVNTEAFF.

This sequence joins TRBV29-1 and TRBJ2-3; 11 nucleotides match TRBD1. Germline values: CDR1 SQVTM, CDR2 ANQGSEA. CDR3 length: 14 amino acids. Unmatched junction bases numbered 1, after V lost 1 base and J lost 4 bases. The CDR3 DNA follows: TGCAGCGTTGAAGGGGGACAGGGGGCAGATACGCAGTATTTT. Residues: CSVEGGQGADTQYF.

This clone has just a few counts. The chain recombines TRBV5-1 with TRBJ1-1, with TRBD1 identical over 7 bases. With V trimmed by 3 bases and J by 2 bases, 7 bases remained unmatched. The CDR3 has 15 residues. CDR1 is SGHRS and CDR2 is YFSETQ in the germline V gene. The CDR3 reads CASSSAEGANTEAFF. For the CDR3, the DNA is TGCGCCAGCAGCTCCGCGGAGGGGGCAAACACTGAAGCTTTCTTT.

V and J are TRBV6-4 and TRBJ2-2; 11 bases are a match to TRBD2. The germline V gene has CDR1 MRHNA and CDR2 SNTAGT. Trimming took 0 bases from V and 3 from J; bases not matched to a gene: 0. The CDR3 is made up of 16 amino acids. CDR3 DNA: TGTGCCAGCAGTGACTCGACTAGCGGGGACACCGGGGAGCTGTTTTTT. Its protein product is CASSDSTSGDTGELFF.

The chain joins TRBV18 to TRBJ1-5, with a possible D match to TRBD1 (5 bases). Germline V CDR1 and CDR2: KGHSH, LQKENI. V lost 5 bases and J lost 3, with 17 bases in between. The CDR3 is 16 residues long. The CDR3 DNA reads TGTGCCAGCTCAGGTGGGGTGGGACTGATCAATCAGCCCCAGCATTTT. This sequence encodes CASSGGVGLINQPQHF.

This chain links TRBV11-2 with TRBJ1-1; D unclear. Trimming shortened V by 5 bases and J by 4 bases, and 5 bases separated the two germline ends. Germline CDR1 reads SGHAT; CDR2 reads FQNNGV. The CDR3 totals 11 residues. CDR3 bases: TGTGCCAGCAGCGTGGCCACTGAAGCTTTCTTT. Its translation is CASSVATEAFF.

The chain has TRBV6-6 and TRBJ1-3, with D unresolved. Germline CDR1 is MNHNY and CDR2 is SVGAGI (reference sequence). This CDR3 region has 12 residues. V lost 8 bases, J lost 4 bases, and 9 bases lay in between. As DNA, the CDR3 is TGTGCCAGCTCGGGTTACGGAAACACCATATATTTT. This gives the protein CASSGYGNTIYF.

The table lists this clone with a count of one. The V and J genes are TRBV30 and TRBJ1-2; 8 bases agree with TRBD1. Germline lookup yields CDR1 GTSNPN and CDR2 SVGIG (reference sequence). Trimming took 1 base from V and 7 from J; bases not matched to a gene: 11. This CDR3 comprises 15 residues. Written as DNA, the CDR3 is TGTGCCTGGAGTGCGGTCGGACAGGGCGGCCTTGGCTACACCTTC. Its protein is CAWSAVGQGGLGYTF.